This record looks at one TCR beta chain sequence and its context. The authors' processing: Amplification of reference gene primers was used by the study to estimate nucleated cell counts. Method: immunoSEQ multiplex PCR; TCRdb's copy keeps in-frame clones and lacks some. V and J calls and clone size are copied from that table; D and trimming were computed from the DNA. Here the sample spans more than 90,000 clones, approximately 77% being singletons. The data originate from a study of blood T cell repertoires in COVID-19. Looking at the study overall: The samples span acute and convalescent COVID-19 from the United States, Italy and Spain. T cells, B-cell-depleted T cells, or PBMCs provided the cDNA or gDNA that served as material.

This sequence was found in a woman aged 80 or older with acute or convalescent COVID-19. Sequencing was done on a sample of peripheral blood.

The DNA of the CDR3 is TGTGCCAGCAGTTCCAGGGGACAGGGCTACGAGCAGTACTTC. Protein: CASSSRGQGYEQYF. The chain couples TRBV6-5 to TRBJ2-7; TRBD1 aligns across 9 bases. V lost 4 bases to trimming and J lost 3 bases; unmatched junction nucleotides: 4. The CDR3 consists of 14 residues. Germline lookup yields CDR1 MNHEY and CDR2 SVGAGI.